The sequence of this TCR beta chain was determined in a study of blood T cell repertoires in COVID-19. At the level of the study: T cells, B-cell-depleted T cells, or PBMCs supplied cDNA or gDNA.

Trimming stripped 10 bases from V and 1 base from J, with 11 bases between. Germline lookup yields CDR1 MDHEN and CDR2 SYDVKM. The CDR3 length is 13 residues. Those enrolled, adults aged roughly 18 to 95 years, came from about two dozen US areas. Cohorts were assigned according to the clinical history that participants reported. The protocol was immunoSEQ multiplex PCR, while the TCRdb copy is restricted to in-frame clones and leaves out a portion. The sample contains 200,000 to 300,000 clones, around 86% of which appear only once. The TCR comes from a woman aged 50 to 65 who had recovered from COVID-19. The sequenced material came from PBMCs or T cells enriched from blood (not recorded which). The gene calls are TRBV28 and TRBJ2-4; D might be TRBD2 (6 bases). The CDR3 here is CATAGPAKNIQYF. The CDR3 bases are TGTGCCACCGCGGGACCCGCCAAAAACATTCAGTACTTC.